These 21 T cell receptor beta chains were sequenced from one sample in a study of T cell responses to AZD1222 COVID-19 vaccine. TCRdb's copy holds only in-frame clones and misses some; the assay was immunoSEQ multiplex PCR. The table includes 90,000 to 140,000 clones, approximately 89% detected once. This specimen consisted of peripheral blood, obtained 28 days after the second AZD1222 dose. The receptors here all came from an adult who received the AZD1222 COVID-19 vaccine.

This chain connects TRBV18 to TRBJ2-1; the match to TRBD2 covers 9 bases. V shed 4 bases, J shed 7 bases, and the junction held 8 bases outside the gene matches. Per the germline V gene, CDR1 is KGHSH and CDR2 is LQKENI. This CDR3 has 15 amino acids. Here the CDR3 reads CASSQASGTGNEQFF. The DNA for the CDR3 is TGTGCCAGCTCACAGGCTAGCGGGACGGGGAATGAGCAGTTCTTC.

The chain is built from TRBV7-8 and TRBJ1-5; the match to TRBD1 covers 9 bases. The CDR3 sequence is 16 residues long. Trimming cost V 5 bases and J 5 bases; bases outside gene matches: 10. The germline CDR1 and CDR2 sequences are SGHVS and FQNEAQ. CDR3 bases: TGTGCCAGCAGCCTCCTGGGACAGGGCCTTTATCAGCCCCAGCATTTT. Residues: CASSLLGQGLYQPQHF.

This clone was picked up one time. The sample has other DNA sequences that encode this CDR3 too. The genes are TRBV7-3 and TRBJ2-7; possible D gene TRBD1, 5 bases. V lost 0 bases to trimming and J lost 0 bases, with 6 bases between them. The CDR3 loop spans 14 amino acids. The V gene's germline CDR1 is SGHTA and CDR2 FQGTGA. The CDR3 nucleotides read TGTGCCAGCAGCTTAACGGGGCCCTCCTACGAGCAGTACTTC. This codes for CASSLTGPSYEQYF.

The chain couples TRBV5-8 to TRBJ1-1, with D uncertain. CDR1 SGHTS and CDR2 YDEGEE come from the germline V gene. V lost 7 bases and J lost 0, with 10 bases in between. CDR3 length: 13 amino acids. CDR3 sequence (DNA): TGTGCCAGCCAGGCGGATCTGAACACTGAAGCTTTCTTT. It codes for CASQADLNTEAFF.

This chain uses TRBV5-1 with TRBJ1-2; unclear D gene. The CDR3 extends over 16 amino acids. Trimming cost V 4 bases and J 4 bases, with 20 bases left between them. CDR1 is SGHRS, CDR2 YFSETQ, per germline. The CDR3 nucleotides are TGCGCCAGCAGCCGGGGAGTAGTATCCGCCAGCTATGGCTACACCTTC. It specifies CASSRGVVSASYGYTF. The full variable domain, completed using reference TRBV5-1 and TRBJ1-2, is KAGVTQTPRYLIKTRGQQVTLSCSPISGHRSVSWYQQTPGQGLQFLFEYFSETQRNKGNFPGRFSGRQFSNSRSEMNVSTLELGDSALYLCASSRGVVSASYGYTFGSGTRLTVV.

The rearrangement links TRBV25-1 to TRBJ2-5, with D hard to call. The V gene lost 8 bases and the J gene lost 5 bases, with 15 bases spanning the gap. The CDR3 loop spans 13 amino acids. Looked up from germline, CDR1 is MGHDK and CDR2 is SYGVNS. CDR3: CASSQRSAETQYF. CDR3 in DNA: TGTGCCAGCTCGCAAAGGAGCGCGGAGACCCAGTACTTC. Combining the CDR3 with reference TRBV25-1 and TRBJ2-5 gives the whole variable domain EADIYQTPRYLVIGTGKKITLECSQTMGHDKMYWYQQDPGMELHLIHYSYGVNSTEKGDLSSESTVSRIRTEHFPLTLESARPSHTSQYLCASSQRSAETQYFGPGTRLLVL.

This rearrangement joins TRBV6-4 to TRBJ1-1; a weak D match, TRBD1 (5 bases). The germline V gene encodes CDR1 MRHNA and CDR2 SNTAGT. V dropped 2 bases and J dropped 7 bases, with 11 bases sitting between them. The CDR3 is made up of 13 amino acids. DNA of the CDR3: TGTGCCAGCAGTGACAGGGCGGGGGGTGAAGCTTTCTTT. This encodes CASSDRAGGEAFF.

The V and J genes are TRBV29-1 and TRBJ2-1; unclear D gene. Trimming shortened V by 0 bases and J by 4 bases, and 13 bases separated the two germline ends. The CDR3 covers 15 residues. Germline lookup yields CDR1 SQVTM and CDR2 ANQGSEA. The CDR3 here is CSVEDLGLLYNEQFF. The CDR3, as DNA: TGCAGCGTTGAAGATCTCGGCTTGCTTTACAATGAGCAGTTCTTC.

The V gene is TRBV10-3, the J gene TRBJ2-7; 11 bases fit TRBD2. The J segment lost 0 bases and the V segment lost 10 bases, leaving 2 bases of the junction unmatched. Germline V gene data show CDR1 as ENHRY and CDR2 as SYGVKD. The CDR3 length is 13 residues. The CDR3 protein is CATTSGSSYEQYF. The CDR3 DNA reads as TGTGCCACCACTAGCGGGAGCTCCTACGAGCAGTACTTC.

This chain links TRBV6-4 with TRBJ2-1, with D perhaps matching TRBD2 (6 bases). V was cut by 2 bases and J by 3 bases, with 11 bases left in between. The CDR3 length is 15 residues. CDR1 is MRHNA, CDR2 SNTAGT, per germline. This CDR3 is CASSDQLADYNEQFF. In DNA form, the CDR3 reads TGTGCCAGCAGTGACCAATTAGCGGACTACAATGAGCAGTTCTTC.

CDR3 loop: CASRLGGNTEAFF. Here the CDR3 DNA reads TGTGCCAGCCGATTGGGGGGGAACACTGAAGCTTTCTTT. The chain has TRBV18 and TRBJ1-1; tentatively, D is TRBD1 (5 bases). The germline V gene has CDR1 KGHSH and CDR2 LQKENI. The CDR3 contains 13 residues. The V end lost 8 bases, the J end lost 1 base, and 11 bases lay between the germline ends. The whole variable domain, filled in from reference TRBV18 and TRBJ1-1, reads NAGVMQNPRHLVRRRGQEARLRCSPMKGHSHVYWYRQLPEEGLKFMVYLQKENIIDESGMPKERFSAEFPKEGPSILRIQQVVRGDSAAYFCASRLGGNTEAFFGQGTRLTVV.

The rearrangement links TRBV4-3 to TRBJ2-1; the D gene is possibly TRBD2 (5 bases). This CDR3 spans 14 amino acids. Per the germline V gene, CDR1 is LGHNA and CDR2 is YSLEER. Trimming pared 0 bases from V and 7 bases from J, leaving 10 bases between. CDR3 amino acids: CASSQDALANEQFF. The CDR3 DNA follows: TGCGCCAGCAGCCAAGATGCTCTAGCAAATGAGCAGTTCTTC.

The V and J genes are TRBV2 and TRBJ2-7; no definite D call. The germline CDR1 and CDR2 sequences are SNHLY and FYNNEI. V was trimmed by 7 bases and J by 5 bases, leaving 15 bases between them. The CDR3 covers 13 residues. The CDR3 sequence is CASTIESSHEQYF. For the CDR3, the DNA is TGTGCCAGCACCATAGAGAGTTCGCACGAGCAGTACTTC.

The chain links TRBV21-1 to TRBJ2-1; TRBD2 is the table's D call and was not checked against the DNA. TRBV21-1 is a pseudogene locus. CDR3 length: 15 amino acids. Written as DNA, the CDR3 is TGTGCCAGCAGTACCGGGTCCACCCACTACAATGAGCAGTTCTTC. It codes for CASSTGSTHYNEQFF.

This clone was recorded once. The chain has TRBV4-2 and TRBJ2-1, with a tentative D call TRBD2 (7 bases). This CDR3 has 18 amino acids. CDR1 is LGHNA and CDR2 is YNFKEQ in the germline V gene. The V gene lost 6 bases and the J gene lost 9 bases, with 30 bases spanning the gap. CDR3 in DNA: TGTGCCAGCAGGGAAACCTATAAAGGCGGGAGAGGGGGGGGTGAGCAGTTCTTC. It yields the protein CASRETYKGGRGGGEQFF.

In its sample, this clone was seen once. This chain connects TRBV6-2 or TRBV6-3 to TRBJ2-7; tentatively, D is TRBD2 (6 bases). Germline loops: CDR1 MNHEY, CDR2 SVGEGT. CDR3 length: 15 amino acids. Trimming removed 2 bases at V and 0 bases at J, with 11 bases between. The chain's CDR3 is CASSYRSGLSYEQYF. The CDR3 coding sequence is TGTGCCAGCAGTTACCGTAGCGGCCTCTCCTACGAGCAGTACTTC.

V gene TRBV6-5 combines with J gene TRBJ2-7; tentatively, D is TRBD1 or TRBD2 (5 bases each). V lost 9 bases, J lost 5 bases, and 20 bases lay in between. The germline gives CDR1 MNHEY, CDR2 SVGAGI. The CDR3 totals 14 residues. CDR3 sequence: CASSGPGTAHEQYF. The CDR3 nucleotides read TGTGCCAGTTCGGGCCCCGGGACGGCCCACGAGCAGTACTTC.

The chain employs TRBV6-5 and TRBJ2-5; maybe TRBD1 (8 bases). Trimming left V 9 bases short and J 2 bases short, with 19 bases between. CDR1 is MNHEY and CDR2 is SVGAGI in the germline V gene. This CDR3 is built from 15 residues. The CDR3 protein is CASWKGGTGQETQYF. DNA for the CDR3: TGTGCCAGTTGGAAGGGAGGGACAGGACAAGAGACCCAGTACTTC.

The V and J genes are TRBV5-4 and TRBJ1-2; 8 bases are shared with TRBD1. The CDR3 covers 15 residues. Per germline, CDR1 SGHNT and CDR2 YYREEE (reference sequence). The ends lost 5 bases at V and 4 bases at J; junction bases unmatched: 10. The CDR3 DNA sequence: TGTGCCAGCAGTCAGGGGACAGGCGGTACCTATGGCTACACCTTC. Its protein product is CASSQGTGGTYGYTF.

The rearrangement uses TRBV7-9 and TRBJ2-2; 10 bases are shared with TRBD2. Germline V gives CDR1 SEHNR, CDR2 FQNEAQ (reference sequence). The trim removed 0 bases at V and 0 bases at J, leaving 4 bases unmatched. This CDR3 region has 18 residues. The CDR3 region is CASSLASAGGSNTGELFF. For the CDR3, the DNA is TGTGCCAGCAGCTTAGCATCAGCGGGAGGGTCGAACACCGGGGAGCTGTTTTTT.

V gene TRBV3-1 (or the pseudogene TRBV3-2) combines with J gene TRBJ1-3, with TRBD1 as a possible D gene (6 bases). Trimming removed 4 bases at V and 4 bases at J, with 8 bases between. The CDR3 extends over 13 amino acids. Germline V gives CDR1 LGHDT, CDR2 YNNKEL (reference sequence). In DNA form, the CDR3 reads TGTGCCAGCAGCCTACAGGGAGGAAACACCATATATTTT. This sequence encodes CASSLQGGNTIYF.